This TCR beta chain was identified in a study of shared clonotypes between healthy human individuals. Study results and limitations: The authors expected sequencing depth to affect clonotype sharing among donors. Generation probability values for non-shared clonotypes were lower than those for clonotypes shared by all four donors. Rarefaction demonstrated incomplete sorted-subset sequencing despite large depth.

Naive CD8 isolation took CD45RO-negative cells positively selected for CCR7 and excluded terminally differentiated effector memory CD45RA+ cells. Libraries were prepared by immunoSEQ multiplex PCR; TCRdb keeps only in-frame clonotypes and omits some of them. The table records 2 million to 2.5 million clones, 93% of them present only once. The CDR3 consists of 12 residues. The germline V and J ends were trimmed by 2 bases and 6 bases, with 6 bases remaining between them. In germline, CDR1 is WNHNN, CDR2 SYGVQD (reference sequence). To note about this clone: Its cognate antigen is unknown.

The chain combines TRBV10-1 with TRBJ2-3, with unresolved D. Material: naive CD8+ T cells from PBMCs. This sequence was found in a man aged 18 to 35 in good health. Some clones in this sample may be carry-over from other donors' samples. CDR3 region: CASSESRDTQYF. The DNA for the CDR3 is TGCGCCAGCAGTGAGAGTAGGGATACGCAGTATTTT.